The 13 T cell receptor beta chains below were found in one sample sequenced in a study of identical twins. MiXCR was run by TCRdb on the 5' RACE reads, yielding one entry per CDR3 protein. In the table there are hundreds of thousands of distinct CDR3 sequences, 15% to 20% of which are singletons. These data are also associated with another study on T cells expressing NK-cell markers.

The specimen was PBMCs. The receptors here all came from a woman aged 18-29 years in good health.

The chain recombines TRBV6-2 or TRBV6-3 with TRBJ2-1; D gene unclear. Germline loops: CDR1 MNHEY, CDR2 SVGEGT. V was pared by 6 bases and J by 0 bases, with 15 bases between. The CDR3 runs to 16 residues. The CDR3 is CASSPPRVSSYNEQFF. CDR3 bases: TGTGCCAGCAGCCCTCCAAGGGTTAGCTCCTACAATGAGCAGTTCTTC.

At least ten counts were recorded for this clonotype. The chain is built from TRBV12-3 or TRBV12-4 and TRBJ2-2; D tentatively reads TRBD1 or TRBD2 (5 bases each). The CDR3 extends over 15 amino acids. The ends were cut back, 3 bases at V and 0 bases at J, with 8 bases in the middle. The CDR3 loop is CASSFGTPNTGELFF. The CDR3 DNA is TGTGCCAGCAGTTTCGGGACCCCGAACACCGGGGAGCTGTTTTTT.

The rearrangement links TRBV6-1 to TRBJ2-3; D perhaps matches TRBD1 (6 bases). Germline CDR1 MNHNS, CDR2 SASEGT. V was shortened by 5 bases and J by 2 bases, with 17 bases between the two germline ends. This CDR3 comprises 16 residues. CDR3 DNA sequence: TGTGCCAGCAGTAAGGGACACTTTGGGGTCACAGATACGCAGTATTTT. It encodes CASSKGHFGVTDTQYF.

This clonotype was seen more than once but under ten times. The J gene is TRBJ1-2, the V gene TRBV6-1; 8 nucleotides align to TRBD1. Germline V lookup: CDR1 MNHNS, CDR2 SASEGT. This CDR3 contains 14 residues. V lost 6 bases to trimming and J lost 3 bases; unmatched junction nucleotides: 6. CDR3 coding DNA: TGTGCCAGCAGCGACAGGGGAAATTACTATGGCTACACCTTC. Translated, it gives CASSDRGNYYGYTF.

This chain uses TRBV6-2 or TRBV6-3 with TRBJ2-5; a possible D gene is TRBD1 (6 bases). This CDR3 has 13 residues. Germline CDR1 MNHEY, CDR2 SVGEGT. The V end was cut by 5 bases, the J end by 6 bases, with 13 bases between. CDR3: CASSQGTSQTQYF. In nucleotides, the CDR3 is TGTGCCAGCAGTCAAGGGACATCCCAGACCCAGTACTTC.

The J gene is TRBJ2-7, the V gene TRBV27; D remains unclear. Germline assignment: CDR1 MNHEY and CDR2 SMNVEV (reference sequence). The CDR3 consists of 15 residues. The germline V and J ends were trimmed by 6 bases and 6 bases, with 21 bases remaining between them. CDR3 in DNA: TGTGCCAGCAGCCTGACCCGGCTGGGCTTGGGCGAGCAGTACTTC. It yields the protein CASSLTRLGLGEQYF.

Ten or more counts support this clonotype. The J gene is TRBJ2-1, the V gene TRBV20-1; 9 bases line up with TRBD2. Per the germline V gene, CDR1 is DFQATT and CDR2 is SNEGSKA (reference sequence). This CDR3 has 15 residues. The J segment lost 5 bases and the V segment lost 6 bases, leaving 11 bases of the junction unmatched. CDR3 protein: CSAPSRASGNNEQFF. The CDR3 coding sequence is TGCAGTGCCCCATCGAGGGCTAGCGGGAACAATGAGCAGTTCTTC.

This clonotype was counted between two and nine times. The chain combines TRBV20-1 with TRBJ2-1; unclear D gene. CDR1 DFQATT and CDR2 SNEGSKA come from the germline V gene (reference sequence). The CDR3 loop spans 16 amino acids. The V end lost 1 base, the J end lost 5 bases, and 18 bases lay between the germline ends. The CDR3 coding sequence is TGCAGTGCTAGAGTTCAGGAAGAATGGACGAACAATGAGCAGTTCTTC. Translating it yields CSARVQEEWTNNEQFF.

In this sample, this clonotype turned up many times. In DNA form, the CDR3 reads TGTGCCAGCAGCTTAGAGGGCTATGGCTACACCTTC. Encoded protein: CASSLEGYGYTF. V usage is TRBV7-2 and J usage is TRBJ1-2; D gene ambiguous. CDR1 is SGHTA, CDR2 FQGNSA, per germline. Trimming stripped 1 base from V and 4 bases from J, with 4 bases between. The CDR3 contains 12 residues.

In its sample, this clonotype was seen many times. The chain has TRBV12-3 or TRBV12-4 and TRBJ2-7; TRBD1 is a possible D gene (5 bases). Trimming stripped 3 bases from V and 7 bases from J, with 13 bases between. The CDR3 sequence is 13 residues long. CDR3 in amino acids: CASSFRRAREQYF. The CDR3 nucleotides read TGTGCCAGCAGTTTCCGCAGGGCGCGAGAGCAGTACTTC.

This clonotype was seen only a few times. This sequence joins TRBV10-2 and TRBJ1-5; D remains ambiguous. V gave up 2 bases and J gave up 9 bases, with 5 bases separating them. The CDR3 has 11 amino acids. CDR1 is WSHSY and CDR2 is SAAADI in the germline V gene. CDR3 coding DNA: TGCGCCAGCAGTGAGAAGGGGCCCCAGCATTTT. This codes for CASSEKGPQHF.

DNA for the CDR3: TGCAGTACGGGGACCCGTCGCAATGAGCAGTTCTTC. It specifies CSTGTRRNEQFF. This sequence joins TRBV20-1 and TRBJ2-1; possibly TRBD1 or TRBD2 for D (5 bases each). V was shortened by 8 bases and J by 6 bases, with 14 bases between the two germline ends. Germline V gives CDR1 DFQATT, CDR2 SNEGSKA (reference sequence). The CDR3 covers 12 residues.

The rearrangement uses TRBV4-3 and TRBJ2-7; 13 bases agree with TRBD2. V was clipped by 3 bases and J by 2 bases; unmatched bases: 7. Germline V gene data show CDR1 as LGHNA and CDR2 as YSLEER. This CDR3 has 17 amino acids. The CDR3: CASSQRLAGGITYEQYF. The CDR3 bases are TGCGCCAGCAGCCAGAGACTAGCGGGAGGAATAACCTACGAGCAGTACTTC.